This entry features one T cell receptor (beta chain) sequence. What it binds is not known. The authors reverse transcribed roughly 0.5 to 1 ug RNA with random hexamers. TCRdb redid the calling of the immunoSEQ multiplex PCR reads with MiXCR, one entry per CDR3 protein. Of approximately 50,000 distinct CDR3 sequences in the sample, just under 95% are singletons; the top ten hold 0.75%. V was pared by 4 bases and J by 3 bases, with 13 bases between. The germline V gene encodes CDR1 SEHNR and CDR2 FQNEAQ (reference sequence). CDR3 length equals 15 residues. This specimen belongs to a study of CD8 T cells in Susac syndrome. Whole-study findings and limits: Susac syndrome CD8+ repertoires were clonally expanded, most strongly in CD8+ TEMRA cells.

The sequenced sample was CD8+ T cells from PBMCs. The chain has TRBV7-9 and TRBJ1-5; D may be TRBD1 (5 bases). The sequence derives from a human donor with Susac syndrome. CDR3 in amino acids: CASSWGNYDNQPQHF. The CDR3 DNA sequence: TGTGCCAGCAGCTGGGGGAATTATGACAATCAGCCCCAGCATTTT. The full variable domain, its missing parts supplied by reference TRBV7-9 and TRBJ1-5, is DTGVSQNPRHKITKRGQNVTFRCDPISEHNRLYWYRQTLGQGPEFLTYFQNEAQLEKSRLLSDRFSAERPKGSFSTLEIQRTEQGDSAMYLCASSWGNYDNQPQHFGDGTRLSIL.